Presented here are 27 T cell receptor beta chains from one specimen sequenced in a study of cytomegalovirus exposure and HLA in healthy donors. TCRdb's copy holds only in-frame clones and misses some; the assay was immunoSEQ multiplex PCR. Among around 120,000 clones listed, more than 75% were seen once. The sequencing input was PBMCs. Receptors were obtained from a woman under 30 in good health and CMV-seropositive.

This chain's CDR3 is CAWNYGGGGFIYEQYF. The CDR3 bases are TGTGCCTGGAACTACGGTGGGGGGGGGTTCATCTACGAGCAGTACTTC. This sequence joins TRBV30 and TRBJ2-7; 7 bases are shared with TRBD2. CDR1 GTSNPN and CDR2 SVGIG come from the germline V gene (reference sequence). V shed 4 bases, J shed 3 bases, and the junction held 15 bases outside the gene matches. The CDR3 covers 16 residues.

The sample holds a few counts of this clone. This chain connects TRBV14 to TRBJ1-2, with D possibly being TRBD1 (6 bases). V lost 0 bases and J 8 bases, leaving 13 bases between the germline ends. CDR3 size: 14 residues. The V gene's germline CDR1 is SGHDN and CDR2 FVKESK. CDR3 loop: CASSQELGAGGYTF. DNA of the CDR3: TGTGCCAGCAGCCAAGAGTTGGGGGCAGGGGGCTACACCTTC.

CDR3 in DNA: TGTGCCAGCAGTTTAGACAGGTTCAGCTCCTACAATGAGCAGTTCTTC. It specifies CASSLDRFSSYNEQFF. The chain carries TRBV6-5 and TRBJ2-1, with D possibly being TRBD1 (6 bases). The CDR3 runs to 16 residues. Germline values: CDR1 MNHEY, CDR2 SVGAGI. V was trimmed by 4 bases and J by 0 bases, leaving 13 bases between them.

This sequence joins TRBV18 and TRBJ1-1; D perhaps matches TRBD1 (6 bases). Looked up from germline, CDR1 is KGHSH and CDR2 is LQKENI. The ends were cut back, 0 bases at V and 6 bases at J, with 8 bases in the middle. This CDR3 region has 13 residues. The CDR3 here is CASSPPPGAEAFF. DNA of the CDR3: TGTGCCAGCTCACCACCCCCAGGGGCTGAAGCTTTCTTT.

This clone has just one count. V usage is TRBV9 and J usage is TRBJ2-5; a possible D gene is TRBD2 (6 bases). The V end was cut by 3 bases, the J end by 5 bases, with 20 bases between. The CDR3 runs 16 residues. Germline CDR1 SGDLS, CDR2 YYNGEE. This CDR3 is CASSGSGLGGTETQYF. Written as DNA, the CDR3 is TGTGCCAGCAGCGGATCAGGGCTTGGGGGGACGGAGACCCAGTACTTC.

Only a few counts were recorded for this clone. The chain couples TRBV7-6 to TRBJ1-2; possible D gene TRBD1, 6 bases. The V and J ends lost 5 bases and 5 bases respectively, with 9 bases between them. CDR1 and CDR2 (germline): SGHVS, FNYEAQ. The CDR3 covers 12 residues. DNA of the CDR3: TGTGCCAGCAGCCCGCAGGGGTATGGCTACACCTTC. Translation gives CASSPQGYGYTF.

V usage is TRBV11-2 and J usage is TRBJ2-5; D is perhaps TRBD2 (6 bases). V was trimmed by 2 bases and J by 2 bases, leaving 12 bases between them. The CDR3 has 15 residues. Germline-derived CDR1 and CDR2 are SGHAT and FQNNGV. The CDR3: CASSLRVSGQETQYF. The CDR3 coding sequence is TGTGCCAGCAGCTTAAGGGTCAGCGGGCAAGAGACCCAGTACTTC.

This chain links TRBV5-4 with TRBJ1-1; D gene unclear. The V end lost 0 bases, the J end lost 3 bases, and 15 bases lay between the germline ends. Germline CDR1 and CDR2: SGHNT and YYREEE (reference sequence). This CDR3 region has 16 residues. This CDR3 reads CASSLGGKGADTEAFF. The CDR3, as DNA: TGTGCCAGCAGCTTGGGTGGGAAGGGAGCGGACACTGAAGCTTTCTTT.

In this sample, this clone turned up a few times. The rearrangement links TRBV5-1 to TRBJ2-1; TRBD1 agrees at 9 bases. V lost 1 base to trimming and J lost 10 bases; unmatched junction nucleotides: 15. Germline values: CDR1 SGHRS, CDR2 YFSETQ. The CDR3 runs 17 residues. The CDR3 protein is CASSLWGRGTGGKEQFF. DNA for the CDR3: TGCGCCAGCAGCTTGTGGGGGAGGGGCACAGGGGGCAAGGAGCAGTTCTTC.

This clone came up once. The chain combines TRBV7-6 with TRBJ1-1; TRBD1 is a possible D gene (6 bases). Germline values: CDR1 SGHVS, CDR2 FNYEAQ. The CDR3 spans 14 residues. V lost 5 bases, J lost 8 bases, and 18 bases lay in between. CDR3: CASSPNPGTPEAFF. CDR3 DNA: TGTGCCAGCAGCCCGAACCCCGGGACACCAGAAGCTTTCTTT. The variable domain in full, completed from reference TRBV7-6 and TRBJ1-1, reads GAGVSQSPRYKVTKRGQDVALRCDPISGHVSLYWYRQALGQGPEFLTYFNYEAQQDKSGLPNDRFSAERPEGSISTLTIQRTEQRDSAMYRCASSPNPGTPEAFFGQGTRLTVV.

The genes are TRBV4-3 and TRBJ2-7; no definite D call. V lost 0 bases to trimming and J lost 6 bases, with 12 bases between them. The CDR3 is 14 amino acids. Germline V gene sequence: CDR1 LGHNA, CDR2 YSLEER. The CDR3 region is CASSQDFIGSEQYF. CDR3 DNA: TGCGCCAGCAGCCAAGATTTCATCGGGTCCGAGCAGTACTTC.

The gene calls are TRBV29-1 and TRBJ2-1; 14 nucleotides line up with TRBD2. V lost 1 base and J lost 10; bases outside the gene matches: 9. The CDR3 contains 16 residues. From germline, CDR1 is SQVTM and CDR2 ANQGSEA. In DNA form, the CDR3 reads TGCAGCGTTGAAGGATGGGGACTAGCGGGAGCGCAGGAGCAGTTCTTC. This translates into CSVEGWGLAGAQEQFF.

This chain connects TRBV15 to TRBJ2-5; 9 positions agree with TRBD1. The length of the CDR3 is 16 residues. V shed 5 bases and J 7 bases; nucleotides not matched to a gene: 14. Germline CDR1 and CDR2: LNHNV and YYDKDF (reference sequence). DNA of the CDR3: TGTGCCACCAGCTCGCCGGGACAGGGAAGTTTGGGGACCCAGTACTTC. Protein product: CATSSPGQGSLGTQYF. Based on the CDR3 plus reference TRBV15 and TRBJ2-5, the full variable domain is DAMVIQNPRYQVTQFGKPVTLSCSQTLNHNVMYWYQQKSSQAPKLLFHYYDKDFNNEADTPDNFQSRRPNTSFCFLDIRSPGLGDTAMYLCATSSPGQGSLGTQYFGPGTRLLVL.

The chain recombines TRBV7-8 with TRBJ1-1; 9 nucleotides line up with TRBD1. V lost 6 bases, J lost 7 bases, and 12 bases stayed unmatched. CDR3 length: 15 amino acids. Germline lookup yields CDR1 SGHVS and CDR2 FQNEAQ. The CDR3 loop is CASSHRRDRALEAFF. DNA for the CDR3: TGTGCCAGCAGTCACAGGCGGGACAGGGCACTTGAAGCTTTCTTT.

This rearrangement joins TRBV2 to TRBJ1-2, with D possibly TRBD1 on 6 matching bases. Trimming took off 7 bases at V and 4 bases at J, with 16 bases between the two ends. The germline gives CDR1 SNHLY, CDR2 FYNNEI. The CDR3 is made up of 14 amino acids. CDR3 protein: CASTQGGGSYGYTF. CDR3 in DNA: TGTGCCAGCACTCAAGGGGGGGGCTCCTATGGCTACACCTTC.

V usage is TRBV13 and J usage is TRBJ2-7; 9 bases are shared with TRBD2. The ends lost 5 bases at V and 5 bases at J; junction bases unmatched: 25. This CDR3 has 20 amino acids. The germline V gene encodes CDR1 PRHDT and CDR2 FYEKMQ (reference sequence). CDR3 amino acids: CASSRGDKILAGGPEHEQYF. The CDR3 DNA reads TGTGCCAGCAGCCGAGGCGACAAAATCCTTGCGGGAGGGCCCGAACACGAGCAGTACTTC.

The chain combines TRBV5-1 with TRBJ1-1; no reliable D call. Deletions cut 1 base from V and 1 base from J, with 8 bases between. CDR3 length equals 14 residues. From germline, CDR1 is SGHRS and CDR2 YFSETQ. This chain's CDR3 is CASSLQVANTEAFF. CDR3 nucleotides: TGCGCCAGCAGCTTGCAGGTGGCGAACACTGAAGCTTTCTTT.

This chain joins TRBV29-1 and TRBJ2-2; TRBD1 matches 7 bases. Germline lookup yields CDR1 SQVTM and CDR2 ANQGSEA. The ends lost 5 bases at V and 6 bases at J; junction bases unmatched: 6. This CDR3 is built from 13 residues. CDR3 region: CSVSNDRAGELFF. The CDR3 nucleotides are TGCAGCGTTAGTAACGACAGGGCCGGGGAGCTGTTTTTT.

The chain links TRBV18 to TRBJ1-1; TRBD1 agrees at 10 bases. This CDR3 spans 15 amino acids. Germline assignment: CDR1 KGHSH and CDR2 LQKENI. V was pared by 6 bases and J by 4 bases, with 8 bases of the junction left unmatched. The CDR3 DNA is TGTGCCAGCTCTCCGGGACAGGGGCGCTCCACTGAAGCTTTCTTT. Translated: CASSPGQGRSTEAFF.

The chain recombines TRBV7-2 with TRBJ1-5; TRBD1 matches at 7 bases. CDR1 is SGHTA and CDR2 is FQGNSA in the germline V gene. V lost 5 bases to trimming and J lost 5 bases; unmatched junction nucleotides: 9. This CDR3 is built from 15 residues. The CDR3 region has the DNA TGTGCCAGCAGCCGGAGTTCAGGGGGACATCAGCCCCAGCATTTT. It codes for CASSRSSGGHQPQHF.

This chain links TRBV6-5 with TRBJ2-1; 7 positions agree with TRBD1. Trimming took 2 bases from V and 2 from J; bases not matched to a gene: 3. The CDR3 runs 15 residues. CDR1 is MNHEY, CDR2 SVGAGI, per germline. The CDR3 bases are TGTGCCAGCAGTTACAGAGGGGGCCCCTACAATGAGCAGTTCTTC. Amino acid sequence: CASSYRGGPYNEQFF.

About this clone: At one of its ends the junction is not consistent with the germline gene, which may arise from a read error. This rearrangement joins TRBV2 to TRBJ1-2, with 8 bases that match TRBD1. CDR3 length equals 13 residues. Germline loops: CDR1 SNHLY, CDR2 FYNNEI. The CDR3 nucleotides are TGTGCCAGCAGCGAAGGACAGGGAGGTGGCTACACCTTC. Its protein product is CASSEGQGGGYTF.

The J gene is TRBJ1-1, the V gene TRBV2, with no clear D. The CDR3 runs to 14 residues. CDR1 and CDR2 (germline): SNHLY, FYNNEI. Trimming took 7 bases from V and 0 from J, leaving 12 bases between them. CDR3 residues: CASTTASMNTEAFF. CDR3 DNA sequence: TGTGCCAGCACTACAGCCTCCATGAACACTGAAGCTTTCTTT.

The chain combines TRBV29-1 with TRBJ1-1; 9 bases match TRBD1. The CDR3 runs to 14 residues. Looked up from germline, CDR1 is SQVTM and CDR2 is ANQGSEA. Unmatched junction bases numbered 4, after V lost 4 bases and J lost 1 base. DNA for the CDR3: TGCAGCGTTGTTCGACAGGGGGAGAACACTGAAGCTTTCTTT. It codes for CSVVRQGENTEAFF.

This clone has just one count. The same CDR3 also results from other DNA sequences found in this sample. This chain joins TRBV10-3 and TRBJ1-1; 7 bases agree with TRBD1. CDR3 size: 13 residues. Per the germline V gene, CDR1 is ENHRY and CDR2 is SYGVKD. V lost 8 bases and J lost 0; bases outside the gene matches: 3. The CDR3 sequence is CAIRDSLNTEAFF. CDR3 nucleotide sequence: TGTGCCATCCGGGACAGCTTGAACACTGAAGCTTTCTTT.

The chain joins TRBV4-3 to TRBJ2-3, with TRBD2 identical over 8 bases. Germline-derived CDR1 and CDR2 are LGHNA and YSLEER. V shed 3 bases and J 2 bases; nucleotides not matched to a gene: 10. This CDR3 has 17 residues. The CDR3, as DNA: TGCGCCAGCAGCCAGCGACTCAGGACTAGCTCCACAGATACGCAGTATTTT. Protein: CASSQRLRTSSTDTQYF.

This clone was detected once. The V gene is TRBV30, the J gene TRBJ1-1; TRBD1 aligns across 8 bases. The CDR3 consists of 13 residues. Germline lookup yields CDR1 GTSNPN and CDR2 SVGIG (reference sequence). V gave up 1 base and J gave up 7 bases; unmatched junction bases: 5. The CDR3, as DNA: TGTGCCTGGAGTGATCTCGGGACAGGTGAAGCTTTCTTT. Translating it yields CAWSDLGTGEAFF. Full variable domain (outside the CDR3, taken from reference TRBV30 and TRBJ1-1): SQTIHQWPATLVQPVGSPLSLECTVEGTSNPNLYWYRQAAGRGLQLLFYSVGIGQISSEVPQNLSASRPQDRQFILSSKKLLLSDSGFYLCAWSDLGTGEAFFGQGTRLTVV.